This T cell receptor (beta chain) comes out of a study of blood T cell repertoires in COVID-19. About the research overall: Sample material is recorded as cDNA or gDNA derived from T cells, B-cell-depleted T cells, or PBMCs.

Some clones are missing from TCRdb's copy, which holds only in-frame ones; the method was immunoSEQ multiplex PCR. Counted here are over 400,000 clones, roughly 89% occurring once; the ten biggest clones make up around 7.8%. The Seattle patients, enrolled during active infection, were followed longitudinally. The V and J ends lost 4 bases and 8 bases respectively, with 12 bases between them. The germline V gene has CDR1 MGHRA and CDR2 YSYEKL. The length of the CDR3 is 13 residues. Sequenced input: peripheral blood. The TCR comes from a woman aged 45-59 years with COVID-19, enrolled during active disease. V gene TRBV4-1 combines with J gene TRBJ1-5; no clear D gene. The CDR3 DNA follows: TGCGCCAGCAGCCGCACTTTAAATAAGCCCCAGCATTTT. It is translated as CASSRTLNKPQHF.